The clone carrying this TCR beta chain was found a few times. What it binds is unknown. Template switching added a universal primer site; cDNA carried unique molecular identifiers. TCRdb itself ran the 5' RACE reads through MiXCR, one entry per CDR3 protein. The table includes approximately 470,000 distinct CDR3 sequences, approximately 15% detected once. The entry originates in a study of identical twins. Regarding the study as a whole: Fewer insertions marked abundant cord blood beta clonotypes; young adult naive trended weakly, memory not at all.

Germline CDR1 and CDR2: SNHLY and FYNNEI. This CDR3 region has 15 residues. V was pared by 6 bases and J by 0 bases, with 3 bases of the junction left unmatched. These records were also assigned to another study, of yellow fever vaccine responses in identical twins.

The chain joins TRBV2 to TRBJ2-7; 12 bases match TRBD2. This receptor was taken from a young woman in good health. Material for sequencing was CD4+ T cells sorted from blood. The CDR3 DNA is TGTGCCAGCAGATTGACTAGCGGGAGCTCCTACGAGCAGTACTTC. Translation: CASRLTSGSSYEQYF. Supplemented by reference TRBV2 and TRBJ2-7, the full variable domain reads EPEVTQTPSHQVTQMGQEVILRCVPISNHLYFYWYRQILGQKVEFLVSFYNNEISEKSEIFDDQFSVERPDGSNFTLKIRSTKLEDSAMYFCASRLTSGSSYEQYFGPGTRLTVT.